The table lists the clone carrying this T cell receptor beta chain with a few counts. These data originate in a study of T cells in Graves' hyperthyroidism and ophthalmopathy. Using RNA transcripts as the source, TCR beta CDR3 regions were amplified. With the HTBI primer set, the TCR CDR3 went through a first round of RT-PCR. One entry per CDR3 protein, called by TCRdb with MiXCR from the multiplex PCR reads. In the table there are a few hundred thousand distinct CDR3 sequences, around a sixth of which are singletons. Germline CDR1 reads MNHEY; CDR2 reads SMNVEV (reference sequence). CDR3 length equals 15 residues. Trimming pared 2 bases from V and 4 bases from J, leaving 12 bases between.

The sample was blood. This clonotype was sampled from a woman aged 50 to 65 with Graves' hyperthyroidism. J is TRBJ1-5 and V is TRBV27; a weak D match, TRBD1 (6 bases). In nucleotides, the CDR3 is TGTGCCAGCAGTTTAGGTGGAGGGGGGAATCAGCCCCAGCATTTT. Translating gives CASSLGGGGNQPQHF.